This T cell receptor (beta chain) appears in the sequencing data of a study of neurological immune-mediated disorders. With 10-nucleotide random UMIs, 5'RACE was used to make the cDNA. Every sequencing run produced over 160 million TCR-beta sequences, and the sequences from any one run covered 15-18 subjects. TCRdb independently ran MiXCR on the 5' RACE reads; one entry per CDR3 protein. The profile shows about 49,000 distinct CDR3 sequences, approximately 8.4% of them singletons. V lost 0 bases and J 5 bases, leaving 3 bases between the germline ends. Germline V gene lookup returns CDR1 MNHNY and CDR2 SVGAGI (reference sequence). This CDR3 is built from 12 residues. Noted time point: longitudinal time-point 3. PBMCs numbering 2 million and stored at -80 C yielded the unsorted libraries.

The V gene is TRBV6-6, the J gene TRBJ2-3; D is ambiguous. The specimen sequenced was PBMCs. The clonotype comes from a woman between 35 and 50 years old in good health. CDR3 region: CASSYSGDTQYF. CDR3 DNA: TGTGCCAGCAGTTACTCCGGAGATACGCAGTATTTT.